Below are 28 T cell receptor beta chains sequenced from a single sample in a study of OX40 agonist ivuxolimab in advanced cancers. The library was obtained by the immunoSEQ multiplex PCR assay. The source is immuneACCESS, and TCRdb retained only in-frame sequences with V and J called. Part of the clones is not carried over; for the studies checked, unresolved V genes explain less than half of this, and the remainder is unexplained. The sample table contains approximately 74,000 clones; only one count was recorded for about 90% of them. Under 7.5% of the sample comes from the top ten. The sample here was CD4+ or CD8+ T cells sorted from blood, taken in a trial of the OX40 agonist ivuxolimab. The receptors originated from an adult with an advanced solid tumor such as melanoma, head and neck, liver or kidney cancer.

Only one count was recorded for this clone. This sequence joins TRBV9 and TRBJ1-4; tentatively, D is TRBD1 (5 bases). Per germline, CDR1 SGDLS and CDR2 YYNGEE. The CDR3 contains 14 residues. Trimming left V 6 bases short and J 10 bases short, with 19 bases between. As DNA, the CDR3 is TGTGCCAGCACTCCCACCGGGGCAGAGGGAAAACTGTTTTTT. This translates into CASTPTGAEGKLFF.

The gene calls are TRBV7-9 and TRBJ1-1, with D hard to call. The CDR3 is 13 amino acids. Trimming shortened V by 1 base and J by 2 bases, and 5 bases separated the two germline ends. The germline V gene encodes CDR1 SEHNR and CDR2 FQNEAQ (reference sequence). The CDR3 region has the DNA TGTGCCAGCAGCTTAGGGGATAACACTGAAGCTTTCTTT. Protein product: CASSLGDNTEAFF.

V and J are TRBV28 and TRBJ1-3, with D hard to call. CDR1 MDHEN and CDR2 SYDVKM come from the germline V gene. V lost 1 base, J lost 4 bases, and 14 bases lay in between. The CDR3 consists of 16 residues. This chain's CDR3 is CASSLFNDLRGNTIYF. As DNA, the CDR3 is TGTGCCAGCAGTTTATTTAATGATCTACGAGGAAACACCATATATTTT.

Points on this clone: An end of the junction differs from the germline gene, which may be a read error. The V call is TRBV9, the J call TRBJ1-1, with D maybe TRBD1 (5 bases). This CDR3 spans 8 amino acids. The germline V gene has CDR1 SGDLS and CDR2 YYNGEE. The CDR3 sequence: CASSDRRF. CDR3 nucleotide sequence: TGTGCCAGCAGCGACAGGCGCTTT.

This clone has just a few counts. The chain employs TRBV11-2 and TRBJ1-5; D unclear. V was cut by 0 bases and J by 5 bases, with 11 bases left in between. The CDR3 is made up of 15 amino acids. Germline V gene lookup returns CDR1 SGHAT and CDR2 FQNNGV. DNA of the CDR3: TGTGCCAGCAGCTTAGATCTGGAAGACTATCAGCCCCAGCATTTT. Translation gives CASSLDLEDYQPQHF.

The J gene is TRBJ2-5, the V gene TRBV6-5, with 9 nucleotides matching TRBD2. Germline loops: CDR1 MNHEY, CDR2 SVGAGI. With 6 bases clipped from V and 5 bases from J, the junction kept 10 bases outside the gene matches. There are 15 residues in the CDR3. The CDR3 loop is CASSPGASGTETQYF. As DNA, the CDR3 is TGTGCCAGCAGCCCAGGGGCTAGCGGGACGGAGACCCAGTACTTC.

V and J are TRBV6-1 and TRBJ2-7; weak D call: TRBD1 (5 bases). V lost 0 bases and J 2 bases, leaving 11 bases between the germline ends. CDR1 MNHNS and CDR2 SASEGT come from the germline V gene. The CDR3 consists of 15 residues. The CDR3 is CASSEAIGRAYEQYF. DNA for the CDR3: TGTGCCAGCAGTGAAGCGATAGGCAGGGCCTACGAGCAGTACTTC.

The chain is built from TRBV4-1 and TRBJ1-2; 8 nucleotides match TRBD1. Trimming cost V 6 bases and J 6 bases; bases outside gene matches: 6. The CDR3 covers 13 residues. Germline CDR1 is MGHRA and CDR2 is YSYEKL. CDR3 bases: TGCGCCAGCAGTCCCGGGACAGGACATGGCTACACCTTC. Its translation: CASSPGTGHGYTF.

As concerns this clone: At one end the junction does not follow the germline gene, possibly because of a read error. This chain links TRBV27 with TRBJ2-1; 9 nucleotides line up with TRBD1. The germline CDR1 and CDR2 sequences are MNHEY and SMNVEV (reference sequence). This CDR3 is 12 amino acids long. The CDR3 spells CASRFPGQGPFF. The CDR3 nucleotides are TGTGCCAGCCGTTTTCCGGGACAGGGTCCGTTCTTC.

The chain has TRBV19 and TRBJ2-1; 7 positions agree with TRBD1. V lost 5 bases, J lost 4 bases, and 5 bases stayed unmatched. The CDR3 totals 14 residues. Per germline, CDR1 LNHDA and CDR2 SQIVND (reference sequence). DNA for the CDR3: TGTGCCAGTAGTCCGACAGGGCAGTACAATGAGCAGTTCTTC. Its protein product is CASSPTGQYNEQFF.

The rearrangement links TRBV27 to TRBJ1-5; D is uncertain. In germline, CDR1 is MNHEY, CDR2 SMNVEV (reference sequence). This CDR3 is 15 amino acids long. V lost 0 bases and J 3 bases, leaving 9 bases between the germline ends. CDR3 amino acids: CASSLSIQYNQPQHF. The CDR3 region has the DNA TGTGCCAGCAGTTTATCGATACAGTACAATCAGCCCCAGCATTTT.

The chain has TRBV5-1 and TRBJ2-3, with D maybe TRBD1 (6 bases). The germline V gene encodes CDR1 SGHRS and CDR2 YFSETQ. Trimming shortened V by 0 bases and J by 3 bases, and 20 bases separated the two germline ends. The CDR3 totals 18 residues. CDR3 sequence: CASSLDPPRQGRTDTQYF. The CDR3 DNA is TGCGCCAGCAGCTTGGATCCCCCGCGGCAGGGGCGTACAGATACGCAGTATTTT.

The rearrangement joins TRBV6-5 to TRBJ1-1; possible D gene TRBD1, 6 bases. The germline V gene encodes CDR1 MNHEY and CDR2 SVGAGI. The CDR3 sequence is 13 residues long. Trimming left V 6 bases short and J 4 bases short, with 12 bases between. The CDR3 sequence: CASRSTGATEAFF. CDR3 sequence (DNA): TGTGCCAGCAGATCCACGGGGGCCACTGAAGCTTTCTTT.

This chain links TRBV27 with TRBJ2-1; TRBD2 aligns across 9 bases. Germline assignment: CDR1 MNHEY and CDR2 SMNVEV (reference sequence). J lost 3 bases, V lost 6 bases, and 12 bases had no gene match. This CDR3 contains 17 residues. The CDR3 protein is CASRIDSSGNLYNEQFF. The CDR3, as DNA: TGTGCCAGCAGGATAGACTCTAGCGGGAACCTCTACAATGAGCAGTTCTTC.

This clone was seen more than once but under ten times. The rearrangement links TRBV7-9 to TRBJ2-7; D is uncertain. Per the germline V gene, CDR1 is SEHNR and CDR2 is FQNEAQ (reference sequence). CDR3 length: 11 amino acids. Trimming stripped 7 bases from V and 3 bases from J, with 7 bases between. The CDR3 reads CASTPYYEQYF. CDR3 bases: TGTGCCAGCACCCCCTACTACGAGCAGTACTTC.

This chain links TRBV7-9 with TRBJ2-1, with TRBD2 matching over 7 bases. Germline CDR1 is SEHNR and CDR2 is FQNEAQ (reference sequence). V shed 6 bases, J shed 2 bases, and the junction held 7 bases outside the gene matches. This CDR3 has 15 amino acids. The CDR3 bases are TGTGCCAGCAGGAGCGGGACTTACGCCTACAATGAGCAGTTCTTC. Translated: CASRSGTYAYNEQFF.

The V gene is TRBV13, the J gene TRBJ2-2; D possibly uses TRBD1 or TRBD2 (5 bases each). Germline CDR1 and CDR2: PRHDT and FYEKMQ (reference sequence). This CDR3 contains 13 residues. Trimming removed 5 bases at V and 7 bases at J, with 11 bases between. The CDR3 sequence: CASSPGAHGELFF. DNA of the CDR3: TGTGCCAGCAGCCCCGGGGCACACGGGGAGCTGTTTTTT.

This clone was found a few times. The V call is TRBV6-5, the J call TRBJ1-1; D gene unclear. Trimming took off 2 bases at V and 1 base at J, with 5 bases between the two ends. This CDR3 has 13 residues. Germline loops: CDR1 MNHEY, CDR2 SVGAGI. The CDR3 reads CASSYHQNTEAFF. The CDR3 nucleotides read TGTGCCAGCAGTTACCACCAGAACACTGAAGCTTTCTTT.

This clone occurred a few times. The rearrangement joins TRBV6-5 to TRBJ2-1, with 9 bases lining up with TRBD1. The length of the CDR3 is 15 residues. CDR1 and CDR2 from the germline V gene are MNHEY and SVGAGI. V gave up 5 bases and J gave up 4 bases; unmatched junction bases: 6. In DNA form, the CDR3 reads TGTGCCAGCAGTCATGGGACAGGGAATTACAATGAGCAGTTCTTC. It yields the protein CASSHGTGNYNEQFF.

V and J are TRBV7-9 and TRBJ2-1; 8 bases agree with TRBD2. V lost 6 bases to trimming and J lost 3 bases; unmatched junction nucleotides: 7. The germline V gene has CDR1 SEHNR and CDR2 FQNEAQ (reference sequence). CDR3 size: 15 residues. Here the CDR3 reads CASRLGGAGYNEQFF. For the CDR3, the DNA is TGTGCCAGCAGACTCGGGGGGGCCGGCTACAATGAGCAGTTCTTC.

J is TRBJ1-2 and V is TRBV7-9, with TRBD1 identical over 8 bases. The germline CDR1 and CDR2 sequences are SEHNR and FQNEAQ (reference sequence). This CDR3 has 15 residues. V gave up 0 bases and J gave up 3 bases; unmatched junction bases: 3. CDR3 amino acids: CASSLAQGADYGYTF. The CDR3 nucleotides read TGTGCCAGCAGCTTAGCCCAGGGGGCGGACTATGGCTACACCTTC.

The chain uses TRBV9 and TRBJ1-1; TRBD1 is a possible D gene (6 bases). Germline loops: CDR1 SGDLS, CDR2 YYNGEE. V was trimmed by 4 bases and J by 3 bases, leaving 22 bases between them. The CDR3 extends over 17 amino acids. The CDR3 sequence: CASSPSGRGQTDTEAFF. The CDR3, as DNA: TGTGCCAGCAGCCCTAGCGGCAGGGGCCAGACTGACACTGAAGCTTTCTTT.

The chain combines TRBV19 with TRBJ1-1; D uncertain. Germline CDR1 is LNHDA and CDR2 is SQIVND (reference sequence). The V and J ends lost 2 bases and 0 bases respectively, with 7 bases between them. This CDR3 spans 14 amino acids. The CDR3, as DNA: TGTGCCAGTAGTATACAGATTATGAACACTGAAGCTTTCTTT. Translated, it gives CASSIQIMNTEAFF.

The CDR3 region has the DNA TGTGCCTGGAGTGTATCGCCAGGCCCGAACACTGAAGCTTTCTTT. Translation: CAWSVSPGPNTEAFF. This chain uses TRBV30 with TRBJ1-1; D remains ambiguous. The CDR3 is 15 amino acids. Germline V lookup: CDR1 GTSNPN, CDR2 SVGIG (reference sequence). V lost 0 bases to trimming and J lost 1 base, with 12 bases between them.

This chain joins TRBV19 and TRBJ2-7, with TRBD1 matching 11 bases. CDR3 length: 15 residues. V dropped 5 bases and J dropped 1; count of bases not matched to a gene: 4. Per germline, CDR1 LNHDA and CDR2 SQIVND (reference sequence). The CDR3 reads CASSPGTGGSYEQYF. In nucleotides, the CDR3 is TGTGCCAGTAGTCCCGGGACAGGGGGGTCCTACGAGCAGTACTTC.

The V gene is TRBV27, the J gene TRBJ1-1; TRBD1 matches 9 bases. The junction had 7 bases not matched to a gene; V was cut back by 7 bases and J by 4 bases. The CDR3 is 14 residues long. CDR1 is MNHEY, CDR2 SMNVEV, per germline (reference sequence). The CDR3, as DNA: TGTGCCAGCATCACTTCGACAGGGGGCACTGAAGCTTTCTTT. As protein: CASITSTGGTEAFF.

The rearrangement links TRBV29-1 to TRBJ2-3; D ambiguous. Germline lookup yields CDR1 SQVTM and CDR2 ANQGSEA. Trimming removed 7 bases at V and 4 bases at J, with 6 bases between. CDR3 length equals 10 residues. The CDR3 nucleotides read TGCAGCGGTGATGCAGATACGCAGTATTTT. This gives the protein CSGDADTQYF.

The chain links TRBV11-1 to TRBJ2-1; tentative D call: TRBD2 (5 bases). Germline V gives CDR1 SGHAT, CDR2 FQDESV (reference sequence). The CDR3 is made up of 14 amino acids. Trimming pared 5 bases from V and 4 bases from J, leaving 12 bases between. CDR3: CASSLEAAYNEQFF. CDR3 sequence (DNA): TGTGCCAGCAGCCTGGAGGCCGCGTACAATGAGCAGTTCTTC.